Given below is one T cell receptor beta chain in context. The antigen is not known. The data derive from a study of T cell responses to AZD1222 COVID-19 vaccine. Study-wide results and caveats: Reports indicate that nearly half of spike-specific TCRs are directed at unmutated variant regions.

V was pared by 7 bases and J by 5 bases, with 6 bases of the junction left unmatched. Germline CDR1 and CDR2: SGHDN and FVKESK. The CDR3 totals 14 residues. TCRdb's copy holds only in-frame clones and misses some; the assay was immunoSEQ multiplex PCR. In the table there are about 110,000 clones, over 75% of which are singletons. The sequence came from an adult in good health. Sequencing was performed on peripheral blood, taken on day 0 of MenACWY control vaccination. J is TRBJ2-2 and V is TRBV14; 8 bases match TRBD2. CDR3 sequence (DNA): TGTGCCAGCAAGAGGGCTAGCGGGACCGGGGAGCTGTTTTTT. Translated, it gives CASKRASGTGELFF.